The sequence of this T cell receptor (beta chain) was determined in a study of human T cells and chemical hapten exposure. Turning to the study itself: Enrolled patients were predominantly female and had alopecia areata, totalis or universalis. TCR yields per sample varied, mainly owing to small pooled library volume differences.

Time point in this sample: patch test 1, 2 weeks after DPC sensitization. Treatment described: therapeutic diphenylcyclopropenone sensitization with weekly scalp DPC. Trimming removed 5 bases at V and 0 bases at J, with 13 bases between. Germline V CDR1 and CDR2: DFQATT, SNEGSKA (reference sequence). The length of the CDR3 is 14 residues. About this clonotype: Its matching antigen is unknown.

Broader study findings: Those TCRs sitting above 1 in 1000 frequency stayed the same with DPC sensitization.

TCRdb called the RACE reads again in MiXCR, with one record for every CDR3 protein. The table has fewer than 400,000 distinct CDR3 sequences, 5.5% to 8% seen once. The material was whole blood, obtained in connection with sensitization to the hapten diphenylcyclopropenone (DPC). The chain recombines TRBV20-1 with TRBJ1-1; D remains unclear. This clonotype was sampled from a young woman with alopecia areata. Some clones in this sample may be carry-over from other donors' samples. CDR3 in DNA: TGCAGTGCTCTCTCCAGCGCGGTGAACACTGAAGCTTTCTTT. Translated, it gives CSALSSAVNTEAFF.